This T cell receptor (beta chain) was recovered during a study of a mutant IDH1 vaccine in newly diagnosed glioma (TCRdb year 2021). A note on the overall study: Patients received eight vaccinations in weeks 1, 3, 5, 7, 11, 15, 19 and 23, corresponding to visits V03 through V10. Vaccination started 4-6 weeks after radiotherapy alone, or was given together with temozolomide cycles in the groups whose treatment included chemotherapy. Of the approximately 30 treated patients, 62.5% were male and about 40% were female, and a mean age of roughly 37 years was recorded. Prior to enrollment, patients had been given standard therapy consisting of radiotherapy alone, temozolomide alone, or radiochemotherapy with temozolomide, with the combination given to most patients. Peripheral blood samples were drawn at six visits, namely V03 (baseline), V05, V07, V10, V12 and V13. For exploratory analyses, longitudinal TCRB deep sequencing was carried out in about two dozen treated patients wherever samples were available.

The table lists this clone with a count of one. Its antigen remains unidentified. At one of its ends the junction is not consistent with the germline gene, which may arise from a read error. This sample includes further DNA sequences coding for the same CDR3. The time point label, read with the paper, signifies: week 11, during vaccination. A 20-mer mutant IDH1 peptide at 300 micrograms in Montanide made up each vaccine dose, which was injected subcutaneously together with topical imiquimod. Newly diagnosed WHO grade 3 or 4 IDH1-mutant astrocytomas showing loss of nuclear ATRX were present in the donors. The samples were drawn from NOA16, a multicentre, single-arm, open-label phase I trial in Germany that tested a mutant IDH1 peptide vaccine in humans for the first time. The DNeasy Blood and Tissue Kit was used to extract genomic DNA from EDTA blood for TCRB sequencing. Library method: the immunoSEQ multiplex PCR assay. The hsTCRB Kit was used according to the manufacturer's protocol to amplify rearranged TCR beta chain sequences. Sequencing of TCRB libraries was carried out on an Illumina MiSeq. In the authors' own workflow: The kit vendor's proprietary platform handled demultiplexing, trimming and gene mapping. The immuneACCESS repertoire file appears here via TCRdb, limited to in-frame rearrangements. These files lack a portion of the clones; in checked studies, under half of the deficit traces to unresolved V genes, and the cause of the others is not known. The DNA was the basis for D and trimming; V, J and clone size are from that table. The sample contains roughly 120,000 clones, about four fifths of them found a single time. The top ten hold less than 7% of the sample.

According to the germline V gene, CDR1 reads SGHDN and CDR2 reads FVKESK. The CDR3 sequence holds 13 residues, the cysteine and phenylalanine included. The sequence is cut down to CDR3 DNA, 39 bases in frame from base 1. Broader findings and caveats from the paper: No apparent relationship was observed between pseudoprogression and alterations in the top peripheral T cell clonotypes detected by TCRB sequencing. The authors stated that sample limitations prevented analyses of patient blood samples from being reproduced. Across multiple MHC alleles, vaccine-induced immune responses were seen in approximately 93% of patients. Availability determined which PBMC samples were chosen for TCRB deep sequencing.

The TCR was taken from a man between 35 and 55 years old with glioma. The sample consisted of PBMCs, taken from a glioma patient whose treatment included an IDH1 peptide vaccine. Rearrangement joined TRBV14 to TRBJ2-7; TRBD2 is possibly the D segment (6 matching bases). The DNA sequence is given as TGTGCCAGCACCCAAGTAGCGGCGGGCGAGCAGTACTTC. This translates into CASTQVAAGEQYF.